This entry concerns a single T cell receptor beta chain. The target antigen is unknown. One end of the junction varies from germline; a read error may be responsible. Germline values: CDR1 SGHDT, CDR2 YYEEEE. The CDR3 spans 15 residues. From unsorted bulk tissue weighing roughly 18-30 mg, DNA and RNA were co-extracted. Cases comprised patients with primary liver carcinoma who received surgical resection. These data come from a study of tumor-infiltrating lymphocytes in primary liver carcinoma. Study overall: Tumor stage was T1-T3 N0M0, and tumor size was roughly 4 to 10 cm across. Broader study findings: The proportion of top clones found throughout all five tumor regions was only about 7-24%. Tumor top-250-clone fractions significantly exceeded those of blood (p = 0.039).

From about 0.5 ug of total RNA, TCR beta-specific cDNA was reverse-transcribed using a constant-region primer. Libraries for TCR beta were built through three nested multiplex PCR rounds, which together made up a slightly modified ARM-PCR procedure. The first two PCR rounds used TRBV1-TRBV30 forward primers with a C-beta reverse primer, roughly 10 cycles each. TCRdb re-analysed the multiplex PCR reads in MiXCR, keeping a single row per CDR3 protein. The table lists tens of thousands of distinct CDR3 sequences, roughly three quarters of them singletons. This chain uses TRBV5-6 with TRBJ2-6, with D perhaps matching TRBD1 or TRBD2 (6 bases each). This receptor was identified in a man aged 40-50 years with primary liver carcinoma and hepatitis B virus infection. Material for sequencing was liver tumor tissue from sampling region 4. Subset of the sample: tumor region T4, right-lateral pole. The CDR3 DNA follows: TGTGTCAGCAACCGCGGGACATTCGGGGCCAACGTCCTGACTTTC. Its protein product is CVSNRGTFGANVLTF.